The 27 T cell receptor beta chains below were found in one sample sequenced in a study of naive and memory T cell subsets. Two oligonucleotides, mixed equimolar, formed the beta constant-region primer covering TRBC1 and TRBC2. One entry per CDR3 protein, called by TCRdb with MiXCR from the UMI-ligation and nested PCR reads. This sample has tens of thousands of distinct CDR3 sequences, with around 13% found just once. The material sequenced was central memory CD4+ T cells from blood. These receptors came from a human donor in good health.

In its sample, this clonotype was seen a few times. The chain joins TRBV12-3 or TRBV12-4 to TRBJ2-7; D gene uncertain. V gave up 4 bases and J gave up 5 bases, with 15 bases separating them. The CDR3 consists of 14 residues. The CDR3 here is CASSYRRTIHEQYF. The CDR3 coding sequence is TGTGCCAGCAGTTATCGGCGAACTATCCACGAGCAGTACTTC.

The chain uses TRBV18 and TRBJ1-2, with D perhaps matching TRBD1 (6 bases). The CDR3 runs to 16 residues. Trimming removed 3 bases at V and 4 bases at J, with 18 bases between. Germline V CDR1 and CDR2: KGHSH, LQKENI. CDR3 nucleotides: TGTGCCAGCTCACCCAGGTTGGCAGGGGCGTCCTATGGCTACACCTTC. Encoded protein: CASSPRLAGASYGYTF.

This clonotype was observed many times. The chain links TRBV18 to TRBJ2-6, with TRBD1 identical over 8 bases. The germline CDR1 and CDR2 sequences are KGHSH and LQKENI. CDR3 length equals 18 residues. The V gene end was trimmed by 3 bases and the J gene end by 2 bases; junction bases not matched to a gene: 9. This CDR3 is CASSPRQGAKTGANVLTF. CDR3 nucleotide sequence: TGTGCCAGCTCACCTCGCCAGGGGGCGAAAACTGGGGCCAACGTCCTGACTTTC. The full variable domain, its missing parts supplied by reference TRBV18 and TRBJ2-6, is NAGVMQNPRHLVRRRGQEARLRCSPMKGHSHVYWYRQLPEEGLKFMVYLQKENIIDESGMPKERFSAEFPKEGPSILRIQQVVRGDSAAYFCASSPRQGAKTGANVLTFGAGSRLTVL.

The table lists this clonotype with a few counts. V and J are TRBV7-9 and TRBJ1-3, with TRBD1 matching over 7 bases. CDR3 size: 15 residues. J was trimmed by 8 bases and V by 5 bases; bases with no gene match: 12. Germline CDR1 is SEHNR and CDR2 is FQNEAQ (reference sequence). The CDR3 DNA is TGTGCCAGCAGCCCGACAGCACTGCAGGGGGACACCATATATTTT. Amino acids: CASSPTALQGDTIYF.

The rearrangement joins TRBV6-5 to TRBJ2-4; no definite D call. V lost 2 bases and J lost 0, with 11 bases in between. The length of the CDR3 is 16 residues. Germline V gives CDR1 MNHEY, CDR2 SVGAGI. The CDR3 loop reads CASSYRQALAKNIQYF. The CDR3 DNA follows: TGTGCCAGCAGTTACCGTCAGGCCCTAGCCAAAAACATTCAGTACTTC.

The chain is built from TRBV7-8 and TRBJ2-4; perhaps D is TRBD1 or TRBD2 (5 bases each). The V gene lost 1 base and the J gene lost 6 bases, with 10 bases spanning the gap. Germline values: CDR1 SGHVS, CDR2 FQNEAQ. This CDR3 region has 14 residues. CDR3: CASSLGGALNIQYF. The CDR3 DNA follows: TGTGCCAGCAGCTTAGGAGGGGCGCTAAACATTCAGTACTTC.

This chain joins TRBV7-9 and TRBJ2-5; no reliable D call. The V gene's germline CDR1 is SEHNR and CDR2 FQNEAQ (reference sequence). The CDR3 length is 15 residues. Deletions cut 1 base from V and 1 base from J, with 10 bases between. Here the CDR3 reads CASSLGTTLQETQYF. The CDR3 DNA reads as TGTGCCAGCAGCTTAGGAACGACCCTCCAAGAGACCCAGTACTTC.

This clonotype was picked up many times. The chain employs TRBV6-6 and TRBJ1-3; D possibly corresponds to TRBD1 (6 bases). Deletions cut 3 bases from V and 2 bases from J, with 11 bases between. From germline, CDR1 is MNHNY and CDR2 SVGAGI (reference sequence). This CDR3 contains 15 residues. The CDR3, as DNA: TGTGCCAGCAGTTATGGTGGGGGCACTGGAAACACCATATATTTT. Its protein is CASSYGGGTGNTIYF.

This clonotype was picked up a small number of times. The junction and the germline gene differ at one end; a read error may be behind it. The chain is built from TRBV20-1 and TRBJ1-1, with unresolved D. CDR1 is DFQATT, CDR2 SNEGSKA, per germline (reference sequence). The CDR3 extends over 11 amino acids. CDR3 in amino acids: CSARGDTEAFF. The CDR3, as DNA: TGCAGTGCCAGAGGCGACACTGAAGCTTTCTTT.

This clonotype was seen a few times. CDR3: CASSYGQGANTGELFF. The CDR3 nucleotides read TGTGCCAGCAGTTACGGCCAGGGCGCGAACACCGGGGAGCTGTTTTTT. This chain connects TRBV6-2 or TRBV6-3 to TRBJ2-2; D might be TRBD1 (5 bases). This CDR3 comprises 16 residues. V was trimmed by 2 bases and J by 0 bases, leaving 10 bases between them. Looked up from germline, CDR1 is MNHEY and CDR2 is SVGEGT.

J is TRBJ1-4 and V is TRBV30, with no clear D. The CDR3 is 13 amino acids. The germline V and J ends were trimmed by 2 bases and 8 bases, with 12 bases remaining between them. CDR1 GTSNPN and CDR2 SVGIG come from the germline V gene (reference sequence). The chain's CDR3 is CAWSWRREEKLFF. DNA of the CDR3: TGTGCCTGGAGTTGGAGGCGGGAGGAAAAACTGTTTTTT.

This clonotype came up many times. V gene TRBV20-1 combines with J gene TRBJ1-3; maybe TRBD1 (5 bases). The V and J ends lost 4 bases and 2 bases respectively, with 15 bases between them. Per the germline V gene, CDR1 is DFQATT and CDR2 is SNEGSKA (reference sequence). This CDR3 has 15 amino acids. CDR3 DNA sequence: TGCAGTGCTACATACCAGGGTTCGGCTGGAAACACCATATATTTT. Its translation: CSATYQGSAGNTIYF.

This sequence joins TRBV5-1 and TRBJ1-2; a possible D gene is TRBD1 (5 bases). Trimming left V 2 bases short and J 0 bases short, with 11 bases between. Looked up from germline, CDR1 is SGHRS and CDR2 is YFSETQ. The CDR3 runs to 15 residues. The CDR3 nucleotides read TGCGCCAGCAGCTTTGGACAACTGACTAACTATGGCTACACCTTC. It encodes CASSFGQLTNYGYTF. The entire variable domain, with the rest obtained from reference TRBV5-1 and TRBJ1-2, is as follows: KAGVTQTPRYLIKTRGQQVTLSCSPISGHRSVSWYQQTPGQGLQFLFEYFSETQRNKGNFPGRFSGRQFSNSRSEMNVSTLELGDSALYLCASSFGQLTNYGYTFGSGTRLTVV.

This clonotype was counted a few times. V is TRBV18 and J is TRBJ1-5; tentatively, D is TRBD1 (6 bases). Germline-derived CDR1 and CDR2 are KGHSH and LQKENI. CDR3 length: 15 amino acids. V was cut by 2 bases and J by 5 bases, with 13 bases left in between. The DNA of the CDR3 is TGTGCCAGCTCACCAATACAGGGTTCGTATCAGCCCCAGCATTTT. This gives the protein CASSPIQGSYQPQHF.

The sample holds many counts of this clonotype. V and J are TRBV12-3 or TRBV12-4 and TRBJ1-5; 11 nucleotides align to TRBD1. This CDR3 is built from 14 residues. The trim removed 7 bases at V and 5 bases at J, leaving 4 bases unmatched. CDR3 nucleotides: TGTGCCAGCACCGGGACAGGGGGGTATCAGCCCCAGCATTTT. It encodes CASTGTGGYQPQHF.

The chain carries TRBV4-3 and TRBJ2-7; D is perhaps TRBD1 (5 bases). The germline V gene encodes CDR1 LGHNA and CDR2 YSLEER. The CDR3 is 13 amino acids. V was clipped by 1 base and J by 7 bases, with 11 bases between them. DNA for the CDR3: TGCGCCAGCAGCCAAGTTAAGGGGAAGGAGCAGTACTTC. Translation: CASSQVKGKEQYF.

This clonotype was picked up a small number of times. This chain joins TRBV12-3 or TRBV12-4 and TRBJ2-4, with a tentative D call TRBD2 (5 bases). V was pared by 2 bases and J by 9 bases, with 17 bases between. The CDR3 is made up of 15 amino acids. CDR3: CASSLNWGSRGIQYF. The DNA of the CDR3 is TGTGCCAGCAGTTTAAATTGGGGTTCCCGGGGCATTCAGTACTTC.

The chain combines TRBV2 with TRBJ2-1; perhaps TRBD2 as D (5 bases). CDR3 length: 14 amino acids. The V end lost 8 bases, the J end lost 8 bases, and 19 bases lay between the germline ends. Germline loops: CDR1 SNHLY, CDR2 FYNNEI. The CDR3 DNA is TGTGCCAGCGAGACGTCTCTGCGGACTTATGAGCAGTTCTTC. Its protein is CASETSLRTYEQFF.

The table lists this clonotype with many counts. The chain uses TRBV20-1 and TRBJ2-5; D gene unclear. The CDR3 covers 13 residues. The germline gives CDR1 DFQATT, CDR2 SNEGSKA (reference sequence). V lost 7 bases and J 3 bases, leaving 15 bases between the germline ends. This chain's CDR3 is CSVDGPPEETQYF. CDR3 nucleotides: TGCAGTGTCGACGGCCCACCCGAAGAGACCCAGTACTTC.

In this sample, this clonotype turned up a few times. The CDR3 here is CASSGPGQGGRGYTF. In DNA form, the CDR3 reads TGTGCCAGCAGTGGGCCGGGACAGGGGGGTCGTGGCTACACCTTC. V and J are TRBV6-1 and TRBJ1-2, with 11 nucleotides matching TRBD1. V was pared by 4 bases and J by 7 bases, with 8 bases of the junction left unmatched. The CDR3 spans 15 residues. Looked up from germline, CDR1 is MNHNS and CDR2 is SASEGT.

The genes are TRBV3-1 and TRBJ1-1; a weak D match, TRBD1 (5 bases). The germline V gene has CDR1 LGHDT and CDR2 YNNKEL (reference sequence). V lost 4 bases, J lost 10 bases, and 16 bases lay in between. CDR3 length: 13 residues. The CDR3 reads CASSPTGLGGAFF. DNA for the CDR3: TGTGCCAGCAGCCCTACGGGACTTGGGGGAGCTTTCTTT.

Here the CDR3 reads CSVGRTQANYGYTF. CDR3 in DNA: TGCAGCGTTGGGAGGACACAAGCTAACTATGGCTACACCTTC. V and J are TRBV29-1 and TRBJ1-2; perhaps TRBD1 as D (5 bases). The germline CDR1 and CDR2 sequences are SQVTM and ANQGSEA. Trimming pared 4 bases from V and 0 bases from J, leaving 12 bases between. The CDR3 length is 14 residues.

The table lists this clonotype with many counts. This rearrangement joins TRBV5-1 to TRBJ2-3; no reliable D call. V was trimmed by 4 bases and J by 5 bases, leaving 5 bases between them. This CDR3 region has 11 residues. The germline V gene has CDR1 SGHRS and CDR2 YFSETQ. This CDR3 reads CASSAQDTQYF. The CDR3 DNA reads as TGCGCCAGCAGCGCCCAAGATACGCAGTATTTT. The full variable domain, completed using reference TRBV5-1 and TRBJ2-3, is KAGVTQTPRYLIKTRGQQVTLSCSPISGHRSVSWYQQTPGQGLQFLFEYFSETQRNKGNFPGRFSGRQFSNSRSEMNVSTLELGDSALYLCASSAQDTQYFGPGTRLTVL.

This chain connects TRBV19 to TRBJ2-1, with 15 bases identical to TRBD2. This CDR3 has 21 amino acids. CDR1 LNHDA and CDR2 SQIVND come from the germline V gene (reference sequence). V shed 5 bases, J shed 4 bases, and the junction held 18 bases outside the gene matches. CDR3 region: CASSFALGTSGRHPRYNEQFF. The CDR3 DNA follows: TGTGCCAGTAGTTTCGCCCTAGGGACTAGCGGGAGGCACCCACGTTACAATGAGCAGTTCTTC.

This clonotype appeared a few times. At one of its ends the junction is not consistent with the germline gene, which may arise from a read error. The genes are TRBV4-2 and TRBJ1-2; D remains ambiguous. Per the germline V gene, CDR1 is LGHNA and CDR2 is YNFKEQ. There are 14 residues in the CDR3. As DNA, the CDR3 is TGTGCCAGCAGGCAAGAGGCGAGCAGTGGGGGCTACACCTTC. Translated, it gives CASRQEASSGGYTF.

In this sample, this clonotype turned up many times. This chain connects TRBV10-3 to TRBJ2-3; TRBD2 matches at 8 bases. The J segment lost 3 bases and the V segment lost 6 bases, leaving 2 bases of the junction unmatched. The CDR3 is made up of 13 amino acids. CDR1 is ENHRY and CDR2 is SYGVKD in the germline V gene. The CDR3 sequence is CAIRAGVTDTQYF. The CDR3 DNA is TGTGCCATCAGAGCGGGAGTTACAGATACGCAGTATTTT.

This clonotype was recorded a few times. V gene TRBV28 combines with J gene TRBJ1-1; 9 bases map to TRBD1. The CDR3 consists of 13 residues. With 11 bases clipped from V and 8 bases from J, the junction kept 12 bases outside the gene matches. Germline V CDR1 and CDR2: MDHEN, SYDVKM. The chain's CDR3 is CASNTGGFREAFF. The CDR3 DNA reads TGTGCCTCAAACACAGGGGGCTTTCGCGAAGCTTTCTTT.